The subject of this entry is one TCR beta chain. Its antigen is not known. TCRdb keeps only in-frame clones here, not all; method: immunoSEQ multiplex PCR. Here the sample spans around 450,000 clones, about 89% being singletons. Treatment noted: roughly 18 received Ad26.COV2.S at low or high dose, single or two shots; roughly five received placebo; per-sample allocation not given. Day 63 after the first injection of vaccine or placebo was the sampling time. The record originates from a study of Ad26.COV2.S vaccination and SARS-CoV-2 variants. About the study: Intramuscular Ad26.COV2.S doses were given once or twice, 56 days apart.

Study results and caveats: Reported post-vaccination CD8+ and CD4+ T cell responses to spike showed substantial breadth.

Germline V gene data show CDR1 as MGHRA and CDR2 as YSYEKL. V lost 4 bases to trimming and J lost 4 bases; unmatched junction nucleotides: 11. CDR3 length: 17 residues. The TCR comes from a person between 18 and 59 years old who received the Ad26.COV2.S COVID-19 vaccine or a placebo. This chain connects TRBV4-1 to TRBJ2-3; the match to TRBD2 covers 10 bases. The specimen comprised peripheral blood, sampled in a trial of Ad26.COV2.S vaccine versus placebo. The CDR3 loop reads CASSPSPQLAGADTQYF. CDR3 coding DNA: TGCGCCAGCAGCCCATCCCCCCAGCTAGCGGGAGCAGATACGCAGTATTTT.